The 6 T cell receptor beta chains in this list originate from one sample, sequenced in a study of response to subunit inactivated influenza vaccine. TCRdb called the RT-PCR reads again in MiXCR, with one record for every CDR3 protein. The table includes approximately 500,000 distinct CDR3 sequences, 12% to 15% detected once. The specimen was PBMCs from blood, collected approximately 13 days after vaccination. These receptors came from a man aged 50-59 years who received an inactivated influenza vaccine.

This clonotype was recorded a few times. The chain employs TRBV7-9 and TRBJ1-2; the D gene is possibly TRBD1 (5 bases). Looked up from germline, CDR1 is SEHNR and CDR2 is FQNEAQ (reference sequence). CDR3 length equals 15 residues. V lost 5 bases, J lost 4 bases, and 17 bases lay in between. CDR3 sequence: CASSARDRELYGYTF. The CDR3 DNA is TGTGCCAGCAGCGCACGAGACAGAGAACTCTATGGCTACACCTTC.

The chain links TRBV28 to TRBJ2-7; TRBD1 aligns across 8 bases. Germline loops: CDR1 MDHEN, CDR2 SYDVKM. The V and J ends lost 5 bases and 3 bases, in that order; junction bases with no gene match: 9. This CDR3 spans 15 amino acids. The DNA for the CDR3 is TGTGCCAGCAGTCCCCCGACAGGGGCCCTCTACGAGCAGTACTTC. This codes for CASSPPTGALYEQYF.

Only a few counts were recorded for this clonotype. The rearrangement uses TRBV7-8 and TRBJ1-4; TRBD1 matches 11 bases. CDR3 size: 14 residues. Unmatched junction bases numbered 4, after V lost 5 bases and J lost 8 bases. CDR1 is SGHVS, CDR2 FQNEAQ, per germline. CDR3 in DNA: TGTGCCAGCAGCATCCGGGACAGGGGGGAAAAACTGTTTTTT. The encoded protein is CASSIRDRGEKLFF.

Ten or more counts support this clonotype. This sequence joins TRBV5-1 and TRBJ1-4; D is unresolved. This CDR3 is built from 14 residues. CDR1 is SGHRS, CDR2 YFSETQ, per germline. Between the trimmed V and J ends, which lost 0 bases and 2 bases, there was a span of 5 bases. Here the CDR3 DNA reads TGCGCCAGCAGCTTGGCGGGGACTAATGAAAAACTGTTTTTT. It is translated as CASSLAGTNEKLFF.

This clonotype was detected a few times. V usage is TRBV20-1 and J usage is TRBJ1-2; tentative D call: TRBD1 (6 bases). V gave up 7 bases and J gave up 3 bases, with 15 bases separating them. The CDR3 runs to 13 residues. CDR1 DFQATT and CDR2 SNEGSKA come from the germline V gene (reference sequence). CDR3 nucleotides: TGCAGTGTTCGGACAGACCTCCACTATGGCTACACCTTC. Translated, it gives CSVRTDLHYGYTF.

This clonotype came up a few times. The rearrangement links TRBV5-1 to TRBJ1-4; tentative D call: TRBD1 (6 bases). Germline lookup yields CDR1 SGHRS and CDR2 YFSETQ. The CDR3 is 14 amino acids. V shed 2 bases and J shed 7 bases, with 12 bases lying between them. CDR3 coding DNA: TGCGCCAGCAGCTTAGGGGGGCGTAGTGAAAAACTGTTTTTT. Its protein is CASSLGGRSEKLFF. The whole variable domain, remainder taken from reference TRBV5-1 and TRBJ1-4, is KAGVTQTPRYLIKTRGQQVTLSCSPISGHRSVSWYQQTPGQGLQFLFEYFSETQRNKGNFPGRFSGRQFSNSRSEMNVSTLELGDSALYLCASSLGGRSEKLFFGSGTQLSVL.